The 28 T cell receptor beta chains in this list originate from one sample, sequenced in a study of beta chain features in type 1 diabetes. Isolated RNA was reverse transcribed in full, so expressed TCRB transcripts were sequenced. TCRdb's copy holds only in-frame clones and misses some; the assay was immunoSEQ multiplex PCR. The repertoire holds about 180,000 clones, with about 13% as singletons. The source material was central memory CD4+ T cells from blood. The origin of the receptors is a woman aged 18 to 35 in good health.

The chain recombines TRBV4-1 with TRBJ2-1; 7 bases map to TRBD1. Germline values: CDR1 MGHRA, CDR2 YSYEKL. CDR3 size: 15 residues. Trimming took 4 bases from V and 4 from J; bases not matched to a gene: 7. In nucleotides, the CDR3 is TGCGCCAGCAGCCGTCCCCAGGGGGATTACAATGAGCAGTTCTTC. This translates into CASSRPQGDYNEQFF.

This clone was counted only a few times. The chain combines TRBV20-1 with TRBJ2-7; D is unresolved. The CDR3 totals 11 residues. The ends were cut back, 5 bases at V and 1 base at J, with 6 bases in the middle. Germline loops: CDR1 DFQATT, CDR2 SNEGSKA (reference sequence). The CDR3 sequence is CSALESYEQYF. The CDR3 DNA follows: TGCAGTGCTCTAGAATCCTACGAGCAGTACTTC.

The genes are TRBV28 and TRBJ2-1; 9 bases are shared with TRBD2. Germline CDR1 reads MDHEN; CDR2 reads SYDVKM. V was pared by 4 bases and J by 8 bases, with 9 bases of the junction left unmatched. CDR3 length: 15 amino acids. The CDR3 loop reads CASSSAGGPVHEQFF. CDR3 in DNA: TGTGCCAGCAGTTCCGCGGGAGGGCCTGTCCATGAGCAGTTCTTC.

V gene TRBV28 combines with J gene TRBJ1-1; tentatively, D is TRBD1 (6 bases). Trimming shortened V by 2 bases and J by 1 base, and 11 bases separated the two germline ends. CDR1 is MDHEN and CDR2 is SYDVKM in the germline V gene. The CDR3 runs 15 residues. In DNA form, the CDR3 reads TGTGCCAGCAGTTTAGCTGACAGGAGGAACACTGAAGCTTTCTTT. It is translated as CASSLADRRNTEAFF.

This clone was seen a handful of times. V gene TRBV5-4 combines with J gene TRBJ2-1; 11 bases fit TRBD2. Trimming cost V 4 bases and J 8 bases; bases outside gene matches: 8. CDR1 is SGHNT and CDR2 is YYREEE in the germline V gene (reference sequence). The CDR3 length is 15 residues. CDR3 nucleotides: TGTGCCAGCAGCGTGAAACTAGCGGGAGCTGATGAGCAGTTCTTC. Its translation is CASSVKLAGADEQFF.

This clone was seen a handful of times. The V and J genes are TRBV7-9 and TRBJ2-3, with a tentative D call TRBD2 (6 bases). Germline V gene sequence: CDR1 SEHNR, CDR2 FQNEAQ (reference sequence). V was pared by 1 base and J by 5 bases, with 13 bases between. The CDR3 is 15 residues long. CDR3 in amino acids: CASSLERAAGDTQYF. DNA for the CDR3: TGTGCCAGCAGCTTAGAGCGGGCCGCGGGAGATACGCAGTATTTT.

This clone was counted many times. The chain uses TRBV7-9 and TRBJ1-3; no definite D call. V was pared by 5 bases and J by 0 bases, with 14 bases between. The CDR3 has 16 amino acids. Germline loops: CDR1 SEHNR, CDR2 FQNEAQ (reference sequence). The DNA for the CDR3 is TGTGCCAGCAGCCCCCAGGCGGGTCTCTCTGGAAACACCATATATTTT. This translates into CASSPQAGLSGNTIYF.

This clone has more than one count but fewer than ten. The genes are TRBV28 and TRBJ1-1; the match to TRBD1 covers 7 bases. The CDR3 length is 13 residues. Germline V gene lookup returns CDR1 MDHEN and CDR2 SYDVKM. V lost 5 bases to trimming and J lost 9 bases; unmatched junction nucleotides: 9. DNA of the CDR3: TGTGCCAGCAGTCCATCGCCGACAGGGAAAGCTTTCTTT. Translated, it gives CASSPSPTGKAFF.

The chain employs TRBV14 and TRBJ2-1, with TRBD2 matching over 11 bases. In germline, CDR1 is SGHDN, CDR2 FVKESK. The CDR3 has 15 amino acids. The J segment lost 6 bases and the V segment lost 4 bases, leaving 5 bases of the junction unmatched. The CDR3 sequence is CASSRTSGSINEQFF. CDR3 sequence (DNA): TGTGCCAGCAGCCGAACTAGCGGGAGTATCAATGAGCAGTTCTTC.

V gene TRBV7-9 combines with J gene TRBJ2-3; 12 nucleotides match TRBD2. After removal of 6 bases from V and 3 bases from J, the junction contained 4 bases not matched to a gene. From germline, CDR1 is SEHNR and CDR2 FQNEAQ (reference sequence). The CDR3 is 15 residues long. CDR3 DNA sequence: TGTGCCAGCAGGCCCGGGACTAGCGGGACAGATACGCAGTATTTT. Amino acids: CASRPGTSGTDTQYF.

There are a few counts of this clone. The same CDR3 also results from other DNA sequences found in this sample. The chain uses TRBV5-1 and TRBJ1-1; 7 positions agree with TRBD1. The CDR3 extends over 15 amino acids. Unmatched junction bases numbered 5, after V lost 2 bases and J lost 1 base. From germline, CDR1 is SGHRS and CDR2 YFSETQ. CDR3 nucleotides: TGCGCCAGCAGCTTCACAGGGGCCGGGAACACTGAAGCTTTCTTT. It encodes CASSFTGAGNTEAFF.

The J gene is TRBJ2-5, the V gene TRBV27; 16 nucleotides agree with TRBD2. J was trimmed by 4 bases and V by 9 bases; bases with no gene match: 23. This CDR3 is 21 amino acids long. The germline CDR1 and CDR2 sequences are MNHEY and SMNVEV (reference sequence). The CDR3 DNA is TGTGCCAGTAGGGAGAGTGGGACTAGCGGGAGGGCCCGTGAGTTGGGAGAGACCCAGTACTTC. It specifies CASRESGTSGRARELGETQYF.

The CDR3: CASSPGPRSEGSYNEQFF. The DNA of the CDR3 is TGTGCCAGCTCACCCGGCCCGAGAAGCGAGGGCTCCTACAATGAGCAGTTCTTC. The V gene is TRBV18, the J gene TRBJ2-1; TRBD2 is a possible D gene (5 bases). CDR3 length: 18 residues. V lost 3 bases and J lost 0, with 18 bases in between. CDR1 is KGHSH, CDR2 LQKENI, per germline.

This rearrangement joins TRBV15 to TRBJ2-1, with TRBD2 matching over 7 bases. J was trimmed by 7 bases and V by 0 bases; bases with no gene match: 12. Germline CDR1 LNHNV, CDR2 YYDKDF (reference sequence). The CDR3 is made up of 17 amino acids. The CDR3 nucleotides are TGTGCCACCAGCAGAGATTTTGGGGGAGGGCCTGGTAATGAGCAGTTCTTC. Translated: CATSRDFGGGPGNEQFF.

This clone showed up just once. V usage is TRBV6-5 and J usage is TRBJ1-1; D call uncertain. The length of the CDR3 is 16 residues. V was trimmed by 0 bases and J by 1 base, leaving 12 bases between them. The germline CDR1 and CDR2 sequences are MNHEY and SVGAGI. CDR3 residues: CASSYSRLPRNTEAFF. The CDR3 DNA reads as TGTGCCAGCAGTTACTCGAGGTTGCCCAGGAACACTGAAGCTTTCTTT.

This clone was counted between two and nine times. The chain links TRBV19 to TRBJ2-1; 11 bases map to TRBD2. This CDR3 comprises 17 residues. The ends lost 4 bases at V and 9 bases at J; junction bases unmatched: 14. Germline V CDR1 and CDR2: LNHDA, SQIVND (reference sequence). Here the CDR3 DNA reads TGTGCCAGTAGTAGGGCAGACCTTAGCGGGAGGGTCGGTGAGCAGTTCTTC. Translated, it gives CASSRADLSGRVGEQFF.

This clone was detected many times. The rearrangement joins TRBV14 to TRBJ2-6; D perhaps matches TRBD1 (5 bases). Germline CDR1 is SGHDN and CDR2 is FVKESK. Trimming took off 4 bases at V and 0 bases at J, with 10 bases between the two ends. The CDR3 is 16 residues long. The CDR3 coding sequence is TGTGCCAGCAGCCCAGGGTCCTACTCTGGGGCCAACGTCCTGACTTTC. It specifies CASSPGSYSGANVLTF.

This clone appeared a few times. The rearrangement joins TRBV15 to TRBJ2-1; D is possibly TRBD1 (6 bases). This CDR3 spans 17 amino acids. Germline CDR1 is LNHNV and CDR2 is YYDKDF (reference sequence). Trimming cost V 5 bases and J 8 bases, with 25 bases left between them. CDR3 region: CATSLRYRAGANDEQFF. CDR3 bases: TGTGCCACCAGCTTGAGGTACCGGGCAGGGGCTAACGATGAGCAGTTCTTC.

This clone was counted only a few times. This sequence joins TRBV5-1 and TRBJ1-1; 9 bases align to TRBD1. CDR1 and CDR2 from the germline V gene are SGHRS and YFSETQ. The CDR3 extends over 14 amino acids. The V and J ends lost 4 bases and 6 bases, in that order; junction bases with no gene match: 7. The CDR3 reads CASSIQGATPEAFF. In nucleotides, the CDR3 is TGCGCCAGCAGCATACAGGGGGCGACCCCTGAAGCTTTCTTT.

This clone was found a few times. The chain joins TRBV6-5 to TRBJ2-7, with 7 positions matching TRBD1. Germline V gene data show CDR1 as MNHEY and CDR2 as SVGAGI. The CDR3 length is 15 residues. Unmatched junction bases numbered 13, after V lost 8 bases and J lost 3 bases. The CDR3 DNA follows: TGTGCCAGCGGGGCTTCGAAGGGGGCCTTCTACGAGCAGTACTTC. This gives the protein CASGASKGAFYEQYF.

This clone has just a few counts. The chain is built from TRBV2 and TRBJ2-2, with 8 bases that match TRBD1. The trim removed 11 bases at V and 1 base at J, leaving 6 bases unmatched. Per the germline V gene, CDR1 is SNHLY and CDR2 is FYNNEI. This CDR3 spans 14 amino acids. The CDR3 sequence: CASSGTGNTGELFF. CDR3 sequence (DNA): TGTGCCTCCTCCGGGACAGGGAACACCGGGGAGCTGTTTTTT.

This chain joins TRBV7-9 and TRBJ2-1; D may be TRBD2 (6 bases). CDR3 size: 15 residues. Per the germline V gene, CDR1 is SEHNR and CDR2 is FQNEAQ (reference sequence). V was trimmed by 6 bases and J by 5 bases, leaving 17 bases between them. CDR3 coding DNA: TGTGCCAGCAGTTTAAGGGCTAGCGTGCACAATGAGCAGTTCTTC. It encodes CASSLRASVHNEQFF. Looking up the rest from reference TRBV7-9 and TRBJ2-1 gives the full variable domain: DTGVSQNPRHKITKRGQNVTFRCDPISEHNRLYWYRQTLGQGPEFLTYFQNEAQLEKSRLLSDRFSAERPKGSFSTLEIQRTEQGDSAMYLCASSLRASVHNEQFFGPGTRLTVL.

This chain uses TRBV9 with TRBJ2-1; 10 bases are a match to TRBD2. The CDR3 has 16 amino acids. CDR1 SGDLS and CDR2 YYNGEE come from the germline V gene. V shed 0 bases, J shed 7 bases, and the junction held 7 bases outside the gene matches. The CDR3 reads CASSVGRASGRNEQFF. The CDR3, as DNA: TGTGCCAGCAGCGTAGGACGGGCTAGCGGGAGAAATGAGCAGTTCTTC.

This clone was detected only a few times. V gene TRBV30 combines with J gene TRBJ2-7, with 10 bases matching TRBD1. V lost 2 bases to trimming and J lost 3 bases; unmatched junction nucleotides: 4. Germline CDR1 GTSNPN, CDR2 SVGIG (reference sequence). The CDR3 covers 14 residues. DNA for the CDR3: TGTGCCTGGAGTTGGGGACAGGGGAGCTACGAGCAGTACTTC. This codes for CAWSWGQGSYEQYF.

The rearrangement uses TRBV19 and TRBJ2-5; 13 bases line up with TRBD2. CDR3 size: 17 residues. V was pared by 5 bases and J by 4 bases, with 10 bases of the junction left unmatched. CDR1 is LNHDA, CDR2 SQIVND, per germline (reference sequence). CDR3 loop: CASSPRLAGGAGETQYF. The CDR3 region has the DNA TGTGCCAGTAGTCCGCGACTAGCGGGAGGAGCGGGAGAGACCCAGTACTTC.

This clone was found a few times. This chain links TRBV27 with TRBJ2-4; TRBD1 matches at 7 bases. The CDR3 consists of 14 residues. J gave up 7 bases and V 6 bases, and 9 bases lay outside the gene matches. CDR1 is MNHEY and CDR2 is SMNVEV in the germline V gene (reference sequence). The CDR3 DNA follows: TGTGCCAGCAGGCCGATGACAGGGTTGAACATTCAGTACTTC. The encoded protein is CASRPMTGLNIQYF.

V usage is TRBV5-1 and J usage is TRBJ2-7, with 7 positions matching TRBD2. This CDR3 contains 13 residues. CDR1 and CDR2 from the germline V gene are SGHRS and YFSETQ. The junction had 3 bases not matched to a gene; V was cut back by 0 bases and J by 6 bases. CDR3 loop: CASSLGLATEQYF. CDR3 nucleotide sequence: TGCGCCAGCAGCTTGGGACTAGCAACCGAGCAGTACTTC.

This clone was seen a handful of times. This chain links TRBV7-9 with TRBJ1-2; TRBD1 is a possible D gene (6 bases). This CDR3 region has 16 residues. The germline V gene has CDR1 SEHNR and CDR2 FQNEAQ (reference sequence). With 2 bases removed from V and 7 bases from J, the gap between germline ends came to 20 bases. The chain's CDR3 is CASSLSDRAGSSGYTF. CDR3 in DNA: TGTGCCAGCAGCTTATCGGACAGAGCCGGGTCGAGTGGCTACACCTTC.